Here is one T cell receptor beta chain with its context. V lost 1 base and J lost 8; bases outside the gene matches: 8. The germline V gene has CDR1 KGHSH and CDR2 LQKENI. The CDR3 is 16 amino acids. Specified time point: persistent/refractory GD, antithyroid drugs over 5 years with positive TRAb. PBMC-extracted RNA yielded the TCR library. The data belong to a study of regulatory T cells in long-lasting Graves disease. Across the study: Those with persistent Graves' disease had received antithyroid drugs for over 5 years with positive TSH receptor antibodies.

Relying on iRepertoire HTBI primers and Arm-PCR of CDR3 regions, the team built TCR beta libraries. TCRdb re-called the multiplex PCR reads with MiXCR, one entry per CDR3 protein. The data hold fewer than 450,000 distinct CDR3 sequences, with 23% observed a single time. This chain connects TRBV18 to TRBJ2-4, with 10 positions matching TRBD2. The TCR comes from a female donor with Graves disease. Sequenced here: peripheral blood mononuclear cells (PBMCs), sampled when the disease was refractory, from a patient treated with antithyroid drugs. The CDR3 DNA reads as TGTGCCAGCTCACCACTAGCGGGAGGAAATATGGACATTCAGTACTTC. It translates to CASSPLAGGNMDIQYF.